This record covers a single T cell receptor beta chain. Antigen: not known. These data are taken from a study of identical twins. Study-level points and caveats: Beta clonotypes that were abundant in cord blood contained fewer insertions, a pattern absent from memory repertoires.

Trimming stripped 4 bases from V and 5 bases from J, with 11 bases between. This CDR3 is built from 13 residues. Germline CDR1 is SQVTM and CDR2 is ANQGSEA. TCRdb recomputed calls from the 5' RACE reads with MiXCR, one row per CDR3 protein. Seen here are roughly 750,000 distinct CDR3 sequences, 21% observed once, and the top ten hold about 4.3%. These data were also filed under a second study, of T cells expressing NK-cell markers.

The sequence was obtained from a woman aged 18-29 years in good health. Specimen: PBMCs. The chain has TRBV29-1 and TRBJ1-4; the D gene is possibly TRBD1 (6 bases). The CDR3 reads CSVVQGSNEKLFF. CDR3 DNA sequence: TGCAGCGTTGTACAGGGATCGAATGAAAAACTGTTTTTT.